Below, 4 T cell receptor beta chains from the same sample are listed, as sequenced in a study. TCRdb reprocessed the 5' RACE reads via MiXCR and lists one record per CDR3 protein. The data hold about 57,000 distinct CDR3 sequences, with roughly 28% observed a single time. Sequenced: tumor-infiltrating memory CD4+ T cells sorted from the breast tumor. As to subset: memory CD4+ T cells, CD4+CD45RO+CD25-. The receptors originated from a female donor with breast cancer.

The gene calls are TRBV24-1 and TRBJ2-5; TRBD1 matches at 10 bases. CDR3 length: 15 amino acids. From germline, CDR1 is KGHDR and CDR2 SFDVKD. V dropped 6 bases and J dropped 2; count of bases not matched to a gene: 5. The CDR3 nucleotides read TGTGCCACCAGTCGTCGGACAGGGGGGCAAGAGACCCAGTACTTC. Protein: CATSRRTGGQETQYF.

CDR3 sequence (DNA): TGCAGTGCTAGTAACGCTTTAGGGGGGAACACTGAAGCTTTCTTT. Translating gives CSASNALGGNTEAFF. The chain joins TRBV20-1 to TRBJ1-1; D might be TRBD1 (6 bases). The CDR3 is 15 residues long. Deletions cut 3 bases from V and 1 base from J, with 15 bases between. CDR1 is DFQATT, CDR2 SNEGSKA, per germline (reference sequence).

The chain joins TRBV28 to TRBJ1-3, with unresolved D. This CDR3 is built from 15 residues. Trimming pared 2 bases from V and 4 bases from J, leaving 12 bases between. The germline gives CDR1 MDHEN, CDR2 SYDVKM. Here the CDR3 DNA reads TGTGCCAGCAGTTTAGGGGTGATAGCCGGAAACACCATATATTTT. It yields the protein CASSLGVIAGNTIYF.

This clonotype was recorded a few times. V and J are TRBV7-8 and TRBJ1-2; D might be TRBD1 (5 bases). CDR3 length: 13 amino acids. Germline V gene lookup returns CDR1 SGHVS and CDR2 FQNEAQ. V gave up 2 bases and J gave up 14 bases, with 18 bases separating them. The CDR3 reads CASSLFSDDGGTF. CDR3 nucleotide sequence: TGTGCCAGCAGCTTATTTAGCGACGATGGGGGGACCTTC.